This is a list of T cell receptor beta chains from one sample in a study of control samples from healthy donors and cancer patients. Assay: immunoSEQ multiplex PCR; the TCRdb copy retains only in-frame clones and omits some. The sample holds 150,000 to 200,000 clones, approximately 92% seen once. Sequenced sample: blood. These receptor sequences come from a man younger than 45 in good health. Both conserved end residues are part of each CDR3. The D gene is left open where the match is weak. Clone size appears in some rows only: once, few, many, or a class for an expanded clone.

cdr3_nt cdr3_aa v_call clone_size j_call cdr3_length d_call
TGTGCCAGAAGCTTAGTCCCTCCTACAGGTGATGGCTACACCTTC CARSLVPPTGDGYTF TRBV5-3 . TRBJ1-2 15 .
TGTGCCAGCAGTGACGGAGACAGGAGGGGCTACACCTTC CASSDGDRRGYTF TRBV6-1 . TRBJ1-2 13 .
TGTGCCAGTAGTATGGGGACACACTACGAGCAGTACTTC CASSMGTHYEQYF TRBV19 . TRBJ2-7 13 .
TGTGCCTGGAGTGGGGACACTAACTATGGCTACACCTTC CAWSGDTNYGYTF TRBV30 . TRBJ1-2 13 .
TGTGCCAGTAGCCCCGGGACAGAGGGAGAGACCCAGTACTTC CASSPGTEGETQYF TRBV19 . TRBJ2-5 14 TRBD1
TGCGCCAGCAGTCCCGGACAGGGAAGGGATGAAAAACTGTTTTTT CASSPGQGRDEKLFF TRBV5-1 . TRBJ1-4 15 TRBD1
TGTGCCAGCAGCTCTCTGACTAGCGGGGGTTTCGGCTACAATGAGCAGTTCTTC CASSSLTSGGFGYNEQFF TRBV11-3 . TRBJ2-1 18 TRBD2
TGTGCCAGTAGTATAGGAGCAGTGCCTCTCTATGGCTACACCTTC CASSIGAVPLYGYTF TRBV19 . TRBJ1-2 15 .
TGTGCCAGCCGCCCAGGGGTCTACGAGCAGTACTTC CASRPGVYEQYF TRBV28 . TRBJ2-7 12 .
TGTGCCAGCAGAACCACAGGGACCTACGAGCAGTACTTC CASRTTGTYEQYF TRBV6-5 once TRBJ2-7 13 .
TGTGCCAGTAGCCCCCTGGGGAAAGAGACCCAGTACTTC CASSPLGKETQYF TRBV19 . TRBJ2-5 13 .
TGTGCCAGCAGCGGTATAAAGGAGAGCGGGGGGTGGACAGATACGCAGTATTTT CASSGIKESGGWTDTQYF TRBV7-2 . TRBJ2-3 18 TRBD2
TGTGCCAGCAGTTCTGGACAGGGGGCGTGGAGTAGGCTTCCCCACGAGCAGTACTTC CASSSGQGAWSRLPHEQYF TRBV28 . TRBJ2-7 19 TRBD1
TGCAGCGTTCTCGGGGGACCCACCGGGGAGCTGTTTTTT CSVLGGPTGELFF TRBV29-1 . TRBJ2-2 13 .
TGTGCCAGCAGTCAGGGACAGGGGGCCGGTCAGCCCCAGCATTTT CASSQGQGAGQPQHF TRBV27 . TRBJ1-5 15 TRBD1
TGTGCCAGCAGCCCTCAGGGGACAACTAATGAAAAACTGTTTTTT CASSPQGTTNEKLFF TRBV7-2 . TRBJ1-4 15 .
TGTGCCAGCAGCAATGGCGGAGTACAGGGAGGGCAGCCCCAGCATTTT CASSNGGVQGGQPQHF TRBV2 . TRBJ1-5 16 .
TGCGCCAGCAGCCAACGGAAGGGGTTCGGGGAGCTGTTTTTT CASSQRKGFGELFF TRBV4-3 . TRBJ2-2 14 .
TGTGCCTGGAGTGTACAGGGAGGCCAGCCCCAGCATTTT CAWSVQGGQPQHF TRBV30 . TRBJ1-5 13 .
TGTGCCAGCATCCCTCGGGGAGGAGGGCCCTCTGGGGCCAACGTCCTGACTTTC CASIPRGGGPSGANVLTF TRBV7-2 . TRBJ2-6 18 .